This passage covers 2 T cell receptor beta chains from one sample sequenced in a study of OX40 agonist ivuxolimab in advanced cancers. Repertoires were generated with immunoSEQ multiplex PCR, while TCRdb's copy carries only in-frame clones and drops some. The profile shows about 150,000 clones, 90% of them singletons. Specimen: CD4+ or CD8+ T cells sorted from blood, collected in a trial of the OX40 agonist ivuxolimab. The receptors shown here come from an adult with an advanced solid tumor such as melanoma, head and neck, liver or kidney cancer.

The rearrangement joins TRBV20-1 to TRBJ2-5; no reliable D call. Between the trimmed V and J ends, which lost 7 bases and 1 base, there was a span of 7 bases. CDR1 DFQATT and CDR2 SNEGSKA come from the germline V gene (reference sequence). The CDR3 is 11 amino acids. The chain's CDR3 is CSGHRQETQYF. The CDR3 DNA sequence: TGCAGTGGACACCGCCAAGAGACCCAGTACTTC.

The rearrangement links TRBV20-1 to TRBJ2-1; no clear D gene. CDR1 is DFQATT, CDR2 SNEGSKA, per germline (reference sequence). The V and J ends lost 7 bases and 8 bases respectively, with 9 bases between them. The CDR3 runs 10 residues. This CDR3 is CSVTKDEQFF. The CDR3 DNA reads TGCAGTGTAACCAAGGATGAGCAGTTCTTC.